This T cell receptor beta chain was sequenced for a study of T cell repertoires in cytomegalovirus infection. Study background: HLA-C-restricted CMV epitopes, recently identified, and well-studied HLA-B-restricted ones were used by the study. CMV infection together with matching HLA type was indicated by public TCR beta signatures.

Study-wide results and caveats: Across the ex vivo response, the dominant clonotypes were HLA-C-restricted CMV-specific TCR beta clonotypes. Pooled public TCR beta family frequency picked out CMV carriers with the relevant HLA.

Each CDR3 protein is one row after TCRdb ran MiXCR on the reads. Here the sample spans 310,000 or so distinct CDR3 sequences, around a quarter being singletons. This clonotype was seen only a few times. What it recognizes is unknown. The input for sequencing was cultured PBMCs, taken from culture after CMV antigen stimulation. This receptor was obtained from a human donor in good health (CMV status not recorded). Some clones in this sample may be carry-over from other donors' samples.

CDR3 nucleotide sequence: TGTGCCAGCAGACGCGAGACAGGGCACTATGGCTACACCTTC. This sequence encodes CASRRETGHYGYTF. The rearrangement joins TRBV28 to TRBJ1-2, with 7 bases aligning to TRBD1. The length of the CDR3 is 14 residues. Trimming at V came to 6 bases and at J to 3 bases, leaving 7 bases not matched to a gene. Germline lookup yields CDR1 MDHEN and CDR2 SYDVKM.